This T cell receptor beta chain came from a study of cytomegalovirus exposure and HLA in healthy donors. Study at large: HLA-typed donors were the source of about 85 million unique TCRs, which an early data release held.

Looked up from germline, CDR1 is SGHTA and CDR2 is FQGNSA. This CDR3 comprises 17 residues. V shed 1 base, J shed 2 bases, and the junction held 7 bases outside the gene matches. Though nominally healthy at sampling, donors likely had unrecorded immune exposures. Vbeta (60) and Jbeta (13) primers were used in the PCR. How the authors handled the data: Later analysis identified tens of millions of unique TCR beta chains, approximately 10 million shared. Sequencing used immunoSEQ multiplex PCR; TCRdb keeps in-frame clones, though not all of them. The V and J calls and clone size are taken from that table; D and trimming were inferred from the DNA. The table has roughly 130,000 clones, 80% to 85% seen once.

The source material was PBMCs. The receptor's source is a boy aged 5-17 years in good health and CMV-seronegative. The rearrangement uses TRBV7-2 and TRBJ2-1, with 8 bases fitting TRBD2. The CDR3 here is CASSLEYSGSTYNEQFF. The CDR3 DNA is TGTGCCAGCAGCTTAGAGTACAGCGGGAGTACCTACAATGAGCAGTTCTTC.